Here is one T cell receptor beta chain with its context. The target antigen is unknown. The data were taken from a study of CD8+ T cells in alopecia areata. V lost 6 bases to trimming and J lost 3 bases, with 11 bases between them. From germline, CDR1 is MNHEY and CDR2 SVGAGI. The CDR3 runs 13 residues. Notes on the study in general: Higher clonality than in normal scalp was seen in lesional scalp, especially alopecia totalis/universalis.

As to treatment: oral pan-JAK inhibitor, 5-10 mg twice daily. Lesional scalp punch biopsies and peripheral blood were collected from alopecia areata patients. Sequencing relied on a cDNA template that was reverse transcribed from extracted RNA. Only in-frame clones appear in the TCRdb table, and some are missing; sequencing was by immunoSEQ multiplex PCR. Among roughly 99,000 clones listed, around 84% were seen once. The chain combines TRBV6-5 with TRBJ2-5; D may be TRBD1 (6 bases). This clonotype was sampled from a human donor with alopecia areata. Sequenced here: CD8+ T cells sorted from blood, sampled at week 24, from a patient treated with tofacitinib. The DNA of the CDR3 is TGTGCCAGCAGCTTACAGGGAGAAGAGACCCAGTACTTC. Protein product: CASSLQGEETQYF.